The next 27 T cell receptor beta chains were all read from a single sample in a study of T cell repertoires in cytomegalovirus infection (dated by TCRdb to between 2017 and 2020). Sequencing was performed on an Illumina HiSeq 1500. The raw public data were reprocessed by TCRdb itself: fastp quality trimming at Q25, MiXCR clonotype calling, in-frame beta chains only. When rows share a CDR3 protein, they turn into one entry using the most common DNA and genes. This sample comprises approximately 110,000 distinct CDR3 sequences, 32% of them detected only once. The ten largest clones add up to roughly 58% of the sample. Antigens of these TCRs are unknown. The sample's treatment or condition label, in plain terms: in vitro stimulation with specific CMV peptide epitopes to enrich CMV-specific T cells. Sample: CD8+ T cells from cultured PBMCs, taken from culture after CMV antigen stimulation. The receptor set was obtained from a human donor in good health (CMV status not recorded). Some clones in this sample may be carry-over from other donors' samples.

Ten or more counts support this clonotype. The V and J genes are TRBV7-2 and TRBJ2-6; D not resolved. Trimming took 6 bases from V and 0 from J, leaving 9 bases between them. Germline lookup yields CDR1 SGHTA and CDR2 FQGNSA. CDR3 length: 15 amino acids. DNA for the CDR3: TGTGCCAGCAGATATCTTCCCTCTGGGGCCAACGTCCTGACTTTC. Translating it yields CASRYLPSGANVLTF.

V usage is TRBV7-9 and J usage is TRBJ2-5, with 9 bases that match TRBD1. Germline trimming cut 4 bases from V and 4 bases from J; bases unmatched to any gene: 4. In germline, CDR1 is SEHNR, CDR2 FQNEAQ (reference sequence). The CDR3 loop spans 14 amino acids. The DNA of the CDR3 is TGTGCCAGCAGCTCACGGACAGGGGTAGAGACCCAGTACTTC. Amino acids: CASSSRTGVETQYF.

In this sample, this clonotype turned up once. In nucleotides, the CDR3 is TGTGCCAGCAAAGGTATCTGGACCAACACTGAAGCTTTCTTT. This gives the protein CASKGIWTNTEAFF. The chain links TRBV6-2 or TRBV6-3 to TRBJ1-1; D remains ambiguous. The CDR3 loop spans 14 amino acids. V dropped 7 bases and J dropped 2 bases, with 14 bases sitting between them. Germline V gene sequence: CDR1 MNHEY, CDR2 SVGEGT.

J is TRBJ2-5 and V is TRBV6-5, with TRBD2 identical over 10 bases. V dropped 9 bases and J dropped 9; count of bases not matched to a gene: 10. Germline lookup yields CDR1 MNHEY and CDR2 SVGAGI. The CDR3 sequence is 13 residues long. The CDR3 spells CASGVAGGMAQYF. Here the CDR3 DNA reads TGTGCCAGTGGGGTAGCGGGGGGCATGGCCCAGTACTTC.

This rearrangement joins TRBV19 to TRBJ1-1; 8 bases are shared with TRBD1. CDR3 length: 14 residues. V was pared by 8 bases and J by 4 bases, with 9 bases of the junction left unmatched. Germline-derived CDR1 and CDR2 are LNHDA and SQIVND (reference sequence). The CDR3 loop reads CASSSGGGFTEAFF. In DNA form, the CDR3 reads TGTGCCAGTTCCTCAGGGGGCGGTTTCACTGAAGCTTTCTTT.

CDR3 sequence: CASSYGASAAEGYTF. The CDR3 DNA sequence: TGTGCCAGCAGTTACGGGGCCAGCGCCGCGGAGGGCTACACCTTC. This chain uses TRBV6-5 with TRBJ1-2; a possible D gene is TRBD1 (5 bases). From germline, CDR1 is MNHEY and CDR2 SVGAGI. V lost 2 bases and J lost 8, with 18 bases in between. The CDR3 is 15 residues long.

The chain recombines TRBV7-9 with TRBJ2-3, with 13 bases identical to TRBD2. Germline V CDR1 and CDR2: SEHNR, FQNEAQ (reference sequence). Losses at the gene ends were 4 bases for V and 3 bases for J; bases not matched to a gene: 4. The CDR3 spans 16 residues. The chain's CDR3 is CASSSTSGGQTDTQYF. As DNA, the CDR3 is TGTGCCAGCAGCTCGACTAGCGGGGGGCAGACAGATACGCAGTATTTT.

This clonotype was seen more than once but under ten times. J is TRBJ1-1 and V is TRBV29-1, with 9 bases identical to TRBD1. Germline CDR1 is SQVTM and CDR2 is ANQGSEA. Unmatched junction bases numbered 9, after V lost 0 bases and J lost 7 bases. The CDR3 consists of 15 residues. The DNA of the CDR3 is TGCAGCGTTGAAGATCACAGGGGGCTTCTCGGTGAAGCTTTCTTT. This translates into CSVEDHRGLLGEAFF.

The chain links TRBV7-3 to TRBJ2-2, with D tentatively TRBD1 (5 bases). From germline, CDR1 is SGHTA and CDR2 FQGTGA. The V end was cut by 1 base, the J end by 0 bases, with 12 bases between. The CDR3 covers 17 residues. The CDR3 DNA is TGTGCCAGCAGCTTAATGGGGCTAGATACGAACACCGGGGAGCTGTTTTTT. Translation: CASSLMGLDTNTGELFF.

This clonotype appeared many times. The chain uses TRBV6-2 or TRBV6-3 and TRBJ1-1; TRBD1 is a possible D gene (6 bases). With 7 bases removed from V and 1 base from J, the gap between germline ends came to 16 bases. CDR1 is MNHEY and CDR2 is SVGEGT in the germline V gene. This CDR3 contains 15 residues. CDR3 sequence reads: CASTKGGQPNTEAFF. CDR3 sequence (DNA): TGTGCCAGCACTAAAGGGGGGCAGCCGAACACTGAAGCTTTCTTT.

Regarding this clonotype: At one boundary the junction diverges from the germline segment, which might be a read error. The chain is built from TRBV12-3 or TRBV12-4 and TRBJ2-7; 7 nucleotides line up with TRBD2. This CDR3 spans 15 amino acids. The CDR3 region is CASSPPNGGRHGQNF. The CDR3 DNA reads TGTGCCAGCAGTCCGCCAAACGGGGGGAGACACGGGCAGAACTTC.

CDR3 nucleotides: TGCGCCAGCAGCCAAGAAGGGGGGCCCTACAATGAGCAGTTCTTC. This codes for CASSQEGGPYNEQFF. This chain connects TRBV4-1 to TRBJ2-1; D possibly matches TRBD1 or TRBD2 (6 bases each). There are 15 residues in the CDR3. Germline V gene data show CDR1 as MGHRA and CDR2 as YSYEKL. The V end was cut by 0 bases, the J end by 2 bases, with 8 bases between.

The CDR3 region is CATSRVPSSTDTQYF. CDR3 DNA: TGTGCCACCAGCAGAGTTCCTTCGAGCACAGATACGCAGTATTTT. The J gene is TRBJ2-3, the V gene TRBV15; D ambiguous. From germline, CDR1 is LNHNV and CDR2 YYDKDF (reference sequence). The CDR3 is 15 amino acids. V lost 1 base and J 0 bases, leaving 8 bases between the germline ends. Variable domain in full (rest from reference TRBV15 and TRBJ2-3): DAMVIQNPRYQVTQFGKPVTLSCSQTLNHNVMYWYQQKSSQAPKLLFHYYDKDFNNEADTPDNFQSRRPNTSFCFLDIRSPGLGDTAMYLCATSRVPSSTDTQYFGPGTRLTVL.

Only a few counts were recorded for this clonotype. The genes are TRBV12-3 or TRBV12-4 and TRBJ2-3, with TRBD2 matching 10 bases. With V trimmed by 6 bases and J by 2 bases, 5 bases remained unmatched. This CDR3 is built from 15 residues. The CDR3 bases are TGTGCCAGCAGCTTGGGACTAGCGTACACAGATACGCAGTATTTT. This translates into CASSLGLAYTDTQYF.

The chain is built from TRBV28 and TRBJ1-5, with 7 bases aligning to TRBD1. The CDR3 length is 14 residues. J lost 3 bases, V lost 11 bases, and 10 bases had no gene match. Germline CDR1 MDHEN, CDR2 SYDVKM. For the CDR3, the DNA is TGTGCCGCGACCGGGACAGAACCCAATCAGCCCCAGCATTTT. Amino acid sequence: CAATGTEPNQPQHF.

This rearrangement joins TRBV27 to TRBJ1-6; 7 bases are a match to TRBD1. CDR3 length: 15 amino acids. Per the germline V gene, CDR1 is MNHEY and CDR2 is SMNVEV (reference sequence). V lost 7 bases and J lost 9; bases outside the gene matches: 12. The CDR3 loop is CASNLRQGVGSPLHF. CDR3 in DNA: TGTGCCAGCAATCTCCGACAGGGAGTAGGTTCACCCCTCCACTTT.

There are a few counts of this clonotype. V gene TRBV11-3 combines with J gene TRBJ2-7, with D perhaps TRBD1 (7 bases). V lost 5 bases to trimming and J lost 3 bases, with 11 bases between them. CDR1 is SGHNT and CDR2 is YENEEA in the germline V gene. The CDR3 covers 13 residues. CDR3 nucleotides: TGTGCCAGCAGCCTTCAGGGGGGCTACGAGCAGTACTTC. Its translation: CASSLQGGYEQYF.

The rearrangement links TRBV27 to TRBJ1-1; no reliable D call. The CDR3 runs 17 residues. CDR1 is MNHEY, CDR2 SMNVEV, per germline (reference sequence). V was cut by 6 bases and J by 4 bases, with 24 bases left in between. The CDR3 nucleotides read TGTGCCAGCAGCCAAACCCCCTTGACTCGGTCGGGCACTGAAGCTTTCTTT. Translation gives CASSQTPLTRSGTEAFF.

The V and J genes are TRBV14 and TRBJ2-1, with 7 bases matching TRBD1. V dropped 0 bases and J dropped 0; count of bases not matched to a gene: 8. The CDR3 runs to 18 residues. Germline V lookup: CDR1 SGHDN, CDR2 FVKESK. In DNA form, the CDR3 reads TGTGCCAGCAGCCAAGATTACAGGGGCGATCTCTCCTACAATGAGCAGTTCTTC. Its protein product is CASSQDYRGDLSYNEQFF.

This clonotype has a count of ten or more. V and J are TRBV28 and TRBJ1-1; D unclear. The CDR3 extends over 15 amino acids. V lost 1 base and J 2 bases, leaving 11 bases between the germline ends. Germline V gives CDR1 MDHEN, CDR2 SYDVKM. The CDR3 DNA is TGTGCCAGCAGTTTATTCCCGTACGGCAACACTGAAGCTTTCTTT. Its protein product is CASSLFPYGNTEAFF.

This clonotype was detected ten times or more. CDR3 nucleotide sequence: TGTGCCAGCAGCTTATATGCCCCCCCCGGCCGGGACAGAGGGGGCTACACCTTC. Its protein product is CASSLYAPPGRDRGGYTF. The rearrangement uses TRBV7-2 and TRBJ1-2; 7 bases line up with TRBD1. V was clipped by 2 bases and J by 8 bases; unmatched bases: 20. The CDR3 runs 18 residues. Germline CDR1 reads SGHTA; CDR2 reads FQGNSA.

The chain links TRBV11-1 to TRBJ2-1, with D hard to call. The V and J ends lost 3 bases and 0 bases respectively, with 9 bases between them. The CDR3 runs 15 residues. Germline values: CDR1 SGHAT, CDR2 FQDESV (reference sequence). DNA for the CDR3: TGTGCCAGCAGCTTCGGTTCAAGCTCCTACAATGAGCAGTTCTTC. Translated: CASSFGSSSYNEQFF.

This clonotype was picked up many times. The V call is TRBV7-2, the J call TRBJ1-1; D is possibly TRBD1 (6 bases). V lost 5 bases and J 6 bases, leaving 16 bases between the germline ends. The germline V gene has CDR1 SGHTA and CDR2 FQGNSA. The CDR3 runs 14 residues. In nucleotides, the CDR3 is TGTGCCAGCAGCGCCCAGGGGTATAGGGCTGAAGCTTTCTTT. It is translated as CASSAQGYRAEAFF.

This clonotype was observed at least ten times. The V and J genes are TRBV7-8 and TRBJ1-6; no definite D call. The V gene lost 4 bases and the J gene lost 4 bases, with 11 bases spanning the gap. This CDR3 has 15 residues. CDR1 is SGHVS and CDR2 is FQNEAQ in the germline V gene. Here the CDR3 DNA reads TGTGCCAGCAGCTACGGAAATCAATATAATTCACCCCTCCACTTT. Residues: CASSYGNQYNSPLHF.

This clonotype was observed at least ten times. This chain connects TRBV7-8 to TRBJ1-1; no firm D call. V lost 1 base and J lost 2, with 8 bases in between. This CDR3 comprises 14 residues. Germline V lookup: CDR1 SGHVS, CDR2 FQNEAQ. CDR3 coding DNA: TGTGCCAGCAGCTTAGGAGAACCTAACACTGAAGCTTTCTTT. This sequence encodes CASSLGEPNTEAFF.

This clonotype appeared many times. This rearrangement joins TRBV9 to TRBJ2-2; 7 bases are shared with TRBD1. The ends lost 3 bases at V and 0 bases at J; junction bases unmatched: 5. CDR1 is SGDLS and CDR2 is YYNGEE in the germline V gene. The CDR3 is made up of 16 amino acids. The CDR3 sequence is CASSALGQTNTGELFF. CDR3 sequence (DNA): TGTGCCAGCAGCGCTTTGGGACAGACGAACACCGGGGAGCTGTTTTTT. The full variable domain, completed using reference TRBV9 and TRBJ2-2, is DSGVTQTPKHLITATGQRVTLRCSPRSGDLSVYWYQQSLDQGLQFLIQYYNGEERAKGNILERFSAQQFPDLHSELNLSSLELGDSALYFCASSALGQTNTGELFFGEGSRLTVL.

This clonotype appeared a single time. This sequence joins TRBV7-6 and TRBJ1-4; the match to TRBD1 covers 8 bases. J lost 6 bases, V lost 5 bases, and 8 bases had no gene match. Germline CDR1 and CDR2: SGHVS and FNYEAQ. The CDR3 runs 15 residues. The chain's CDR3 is CASSPLGQGYEKLFF. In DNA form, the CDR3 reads TGTGCCAGCAGCCCCCTAGGACAGGGATATGAAAAACTGTTTTTT.